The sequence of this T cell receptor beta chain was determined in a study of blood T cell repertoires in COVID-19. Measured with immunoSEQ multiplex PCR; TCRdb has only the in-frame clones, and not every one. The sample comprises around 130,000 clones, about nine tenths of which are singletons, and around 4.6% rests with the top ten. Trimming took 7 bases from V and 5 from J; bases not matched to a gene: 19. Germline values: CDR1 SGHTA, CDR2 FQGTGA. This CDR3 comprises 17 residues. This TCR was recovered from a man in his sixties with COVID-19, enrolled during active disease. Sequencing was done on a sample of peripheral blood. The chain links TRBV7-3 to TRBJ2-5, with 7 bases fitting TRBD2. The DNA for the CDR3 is TGTGCCAGCAACCCCCGGACTAGTGATTTCTCGGGGGAGACCCAGTACTTC. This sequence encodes CASNPRTSDFSGETQYF.